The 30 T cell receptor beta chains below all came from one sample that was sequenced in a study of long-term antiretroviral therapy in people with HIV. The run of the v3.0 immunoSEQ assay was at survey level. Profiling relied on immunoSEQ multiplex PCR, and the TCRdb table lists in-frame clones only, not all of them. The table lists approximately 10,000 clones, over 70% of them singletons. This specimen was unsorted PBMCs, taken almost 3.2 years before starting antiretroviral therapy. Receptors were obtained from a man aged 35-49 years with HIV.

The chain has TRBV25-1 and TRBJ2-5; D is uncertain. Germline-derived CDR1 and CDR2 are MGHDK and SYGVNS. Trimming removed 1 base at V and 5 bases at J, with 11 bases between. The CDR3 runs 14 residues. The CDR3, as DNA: TGTGCCAGCAGTGAATTTTCCCTGACGGAGACCCAGTACTTC. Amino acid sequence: CASSEFSLTETQYF.

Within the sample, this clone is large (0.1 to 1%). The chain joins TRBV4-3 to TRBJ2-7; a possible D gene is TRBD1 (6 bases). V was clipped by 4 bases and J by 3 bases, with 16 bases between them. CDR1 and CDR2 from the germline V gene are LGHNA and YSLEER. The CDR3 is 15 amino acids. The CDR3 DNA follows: TGCGCCAGCAGCCTAGAACACAGGGTGGACTACGAGCAGTACTTC. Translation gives CASSLEHRVDYEQYF.

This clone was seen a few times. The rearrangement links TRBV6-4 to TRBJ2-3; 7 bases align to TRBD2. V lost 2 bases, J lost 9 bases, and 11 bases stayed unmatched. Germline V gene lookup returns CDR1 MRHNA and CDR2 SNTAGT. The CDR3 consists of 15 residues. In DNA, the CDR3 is TGTGCCAGCAGTGACATAGCGGGTGTAGACGGGACGCAGTATTTT. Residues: CASSDIAGVDGTQYF.

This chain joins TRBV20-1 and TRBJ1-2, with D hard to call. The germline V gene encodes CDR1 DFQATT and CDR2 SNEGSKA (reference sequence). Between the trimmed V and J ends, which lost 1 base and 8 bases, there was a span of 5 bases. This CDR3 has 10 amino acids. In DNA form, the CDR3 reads TGCAGTGCTAGAGTTGGGGGCTACACCTTC. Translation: CSARVGGYTF.

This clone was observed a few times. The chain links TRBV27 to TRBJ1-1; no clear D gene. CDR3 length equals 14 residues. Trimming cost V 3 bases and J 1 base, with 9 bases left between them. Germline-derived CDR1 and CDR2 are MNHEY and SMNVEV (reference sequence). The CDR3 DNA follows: TGTGCCAGCAGTTTTGGGCAGCCGAACACTGAAGCTTTCTTT. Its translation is CASSFGQPNTEAFF.

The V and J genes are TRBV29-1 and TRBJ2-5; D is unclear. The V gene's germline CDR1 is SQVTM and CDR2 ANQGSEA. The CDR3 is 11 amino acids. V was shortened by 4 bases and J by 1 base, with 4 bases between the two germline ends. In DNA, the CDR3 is TGCAGCGTTGGGGTCCAAGAGACCCAGTACTTC. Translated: CSVGVQETQYF.

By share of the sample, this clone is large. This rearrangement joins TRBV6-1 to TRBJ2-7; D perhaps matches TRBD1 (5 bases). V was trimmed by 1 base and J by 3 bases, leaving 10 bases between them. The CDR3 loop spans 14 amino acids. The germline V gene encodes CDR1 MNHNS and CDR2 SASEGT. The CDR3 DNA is TGTGCCAGCAGTGAAGAGGGGTCCTACTACGAGCAGTACTTC. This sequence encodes CASSEEGSYYEQYF.

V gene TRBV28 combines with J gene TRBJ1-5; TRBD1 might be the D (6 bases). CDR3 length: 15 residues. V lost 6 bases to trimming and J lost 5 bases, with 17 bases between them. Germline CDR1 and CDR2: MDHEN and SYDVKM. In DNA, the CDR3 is TGTGCCAGCAGCCCTCAGGGGCAGGGCGATCAGCCCCAGCATTTT. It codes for CASSPQGQGDQPQHF.

The CDR3 DNA sequence: TGTGCCAGCAGCTTTTCCGGGACAGGGGCCGGGGAGCTGTTTTTT. It yields the protein CASSFSGTGAGELFF. The chain has TRBV9 and TRBJ2-2; 10 nucleotides align to TRBD1. This CDR3 is 15 amino acids long. Per germline, CDR1 SGDLS and CDR2 YYNGEE. Losses at the gene ends were 4 bases for V and 6 bases for J; bases not matched to a gene: 6.

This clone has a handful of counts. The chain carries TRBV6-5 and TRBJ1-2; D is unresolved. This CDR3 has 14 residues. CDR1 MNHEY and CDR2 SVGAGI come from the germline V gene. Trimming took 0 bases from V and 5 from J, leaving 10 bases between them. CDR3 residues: CASSYSVQTYGYTF. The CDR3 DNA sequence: TGTGCCAGCAGTTACTCGGTTCAGACGTATGGCTACACCTTC.

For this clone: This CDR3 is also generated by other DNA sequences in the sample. DNA for the CDR3: TGCGCCAGCAGCTTCGGACTCGAGCAGTTCTTC. Amino acid sequence: CASSFGLEQFF. The rearrangement uses TRBV5-1 and TRBJ2-1, with a possible D match to TRBD2 (5 bases). Trimming left V 2 bases short and J 10 bases short, with 7 bases between. Germline CDR1 and CDR2: SGHRS and YFSETQ. This CDR3 has 11 residues. The full variable domain, completed using reference TRBV5-1 and TRBJ2-1, is KAGVTQTPRYLIKTRGQQVTLSCSPISGHRSVSWYQQTPGQGLQFLFEYFSETQRNKGNFPGRFSGRQFSNSRSEMNVSTLELGDSALYLCASSFGLEQFFGPGTRLTVL.

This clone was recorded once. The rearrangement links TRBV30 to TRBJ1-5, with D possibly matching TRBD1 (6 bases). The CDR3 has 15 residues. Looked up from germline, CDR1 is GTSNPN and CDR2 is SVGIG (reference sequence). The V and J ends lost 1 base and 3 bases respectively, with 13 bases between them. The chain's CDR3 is CAWSAVTGYNQPQHF. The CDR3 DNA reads TGTGCCTGGAGTGCGGTCACAGGGTACAATCAGCCCCAGCATTTT.

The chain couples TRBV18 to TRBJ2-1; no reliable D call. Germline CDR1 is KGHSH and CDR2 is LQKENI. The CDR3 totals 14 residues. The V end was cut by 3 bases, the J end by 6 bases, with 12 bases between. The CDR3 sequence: CASSPASTVNEQFF. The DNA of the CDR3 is TGTGCCAGCTCACCGGCCTCGACGGTCAATGAGCAGTTCTTC.

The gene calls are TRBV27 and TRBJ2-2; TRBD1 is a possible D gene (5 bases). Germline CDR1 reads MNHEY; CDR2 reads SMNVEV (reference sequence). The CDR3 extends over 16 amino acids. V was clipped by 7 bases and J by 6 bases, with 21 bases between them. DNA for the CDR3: TGTGCCAGCACACGTACTACGGGCAGGGTATCCGGGGAGCTGTTTTTT. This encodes CASTRTTGRVSGELFF.

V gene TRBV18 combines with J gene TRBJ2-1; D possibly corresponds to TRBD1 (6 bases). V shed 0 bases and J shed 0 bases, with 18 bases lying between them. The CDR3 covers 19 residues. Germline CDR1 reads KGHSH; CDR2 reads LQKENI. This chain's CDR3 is CASSPPTGPTLSSYNEQFF. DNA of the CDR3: TGTGCCAGCTCACCACCGACAGGCCCCACCTTGAGCTCCTACAATGAGCAGTTCTTC. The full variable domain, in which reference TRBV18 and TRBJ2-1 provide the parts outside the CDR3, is NAGVMQNPRHLVRRRGQEARLRCSPMKGHSHVYWYRQLPEEGLKFMVYLQKENIIDESGMPKERFSAEFPKEGPSILRIQQVVRGDSAAYFCASSPPTGPTLSSYNEQFFGPGTRLTVL.

The CDR3 region is CASSLAPGQLTYEQYF. The CDR3 DNA is TGCGCCAGCAGCTTGGCCCCGGGACAGCTCACCTACGAGCAGTACTTC. The V and J genes are TRBV5-1 and TRBJ2-7; TRBD1 matches at 7 bases. Germline V gives CDR1 SGHRS, CDR2 YFSETQ. CDR3 size: 16 residues. Trimming cost V 0 bases and J 2 bases; bases outside gene matches: 8.

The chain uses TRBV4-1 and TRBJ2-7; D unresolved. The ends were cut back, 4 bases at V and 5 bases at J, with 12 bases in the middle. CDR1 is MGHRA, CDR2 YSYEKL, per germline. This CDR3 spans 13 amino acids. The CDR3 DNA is TGCGCCAGCAGCCCTGGGAACTCGAACGAGCAGTACTTC. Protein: CASSPGNSNEQYF.

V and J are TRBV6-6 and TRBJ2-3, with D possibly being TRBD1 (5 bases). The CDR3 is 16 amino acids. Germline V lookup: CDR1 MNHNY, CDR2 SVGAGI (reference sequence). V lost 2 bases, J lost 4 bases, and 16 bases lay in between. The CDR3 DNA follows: TGTGCCAGCAGTTACCCCAGGGCCGATGAGTCAGATACGCAGTATTTT. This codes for CASSYPRADESDTQYF.

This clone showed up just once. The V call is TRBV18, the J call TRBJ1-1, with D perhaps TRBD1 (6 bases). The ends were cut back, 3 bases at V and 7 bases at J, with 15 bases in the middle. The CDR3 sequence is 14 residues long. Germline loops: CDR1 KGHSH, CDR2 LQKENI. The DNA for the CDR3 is TGTGCCAGCTCACCCCTCAGGACAGAATTTGAAGCTTTCTTT. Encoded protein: CASSPLRTEFEAFF.

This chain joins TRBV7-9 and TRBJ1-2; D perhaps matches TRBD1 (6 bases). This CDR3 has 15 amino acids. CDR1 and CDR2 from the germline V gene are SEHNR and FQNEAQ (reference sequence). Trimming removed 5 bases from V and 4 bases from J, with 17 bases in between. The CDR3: CASSLPGDLGYGYTF. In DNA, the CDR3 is TGTGCCAGCAGCCTCCCAGGGGACTTAGGCTATGGCTACACCTTC.

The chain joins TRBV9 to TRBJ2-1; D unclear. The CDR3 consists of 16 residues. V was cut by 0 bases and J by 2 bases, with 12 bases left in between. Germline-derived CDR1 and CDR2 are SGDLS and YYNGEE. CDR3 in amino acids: CASSVASRVPYNEQFF. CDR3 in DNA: TGTGCCAGCAGCGTAGCTAGTAGGGTACCCTACAATGAGCAGTTCTTC.

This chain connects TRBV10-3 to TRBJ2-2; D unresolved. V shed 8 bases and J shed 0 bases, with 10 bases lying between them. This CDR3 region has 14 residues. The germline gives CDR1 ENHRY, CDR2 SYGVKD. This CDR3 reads CAIHGTANTGELFF. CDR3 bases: TGTGCCATCCATGGCACAGCGAACACCGGGGAGCTGTTTTTT.

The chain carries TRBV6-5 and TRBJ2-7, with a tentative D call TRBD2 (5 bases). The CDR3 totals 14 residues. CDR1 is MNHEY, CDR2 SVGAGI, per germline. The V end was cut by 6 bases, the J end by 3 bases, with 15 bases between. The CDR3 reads CASSVALGGYEQYF. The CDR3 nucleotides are TGTGCCAGCAGCGTCGCGCTCGGAGGCTACGAGCAGTACTTC.

The CDR3 DNA reads TGTGCCAGTACTAGGACGGCCGGCATTGAAGCTTTCTTT. Residues: CASTRTAGIEAFF. V gene TRBV2 combines with J gene TRBJ1-1; D is uncertain. Trimming shortened V by 9 bases and J by 7 bases, and 18 bases separated the two germline ends. This CDR3 spans 13 amino acids. Germline values: CDR1 SNHLY, CDR2 FYNNEI. Complete variable domain (other parts from reference TRBV2 and TRBJ1-1): EPEVTQTPSHQVTQMGQEVILRCVPISNHLYFYWYRQILGQKVEFLVSFYNNEISEKSEIFDDQFSVERPDGSNFTLKIRSTKLEDSAMYFCASTRTAGIEAFFGQGTRLTVV.

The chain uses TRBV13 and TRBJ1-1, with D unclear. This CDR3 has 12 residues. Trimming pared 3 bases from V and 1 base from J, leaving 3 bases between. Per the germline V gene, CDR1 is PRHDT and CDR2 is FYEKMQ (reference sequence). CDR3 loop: CASSFPNTEAFF. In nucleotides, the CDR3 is TGTGCCAGCAGCTTTCCGAACACTGAAGCTTTCTTT.

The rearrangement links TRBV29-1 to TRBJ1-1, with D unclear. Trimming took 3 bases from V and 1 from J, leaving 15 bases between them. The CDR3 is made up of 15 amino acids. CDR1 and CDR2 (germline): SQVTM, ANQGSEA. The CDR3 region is CSVDRNMLANTEAFF. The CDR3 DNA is TGCAGCGTTGATCGGAATATGCTCGCGAACACTGAAGCTTTCTTT. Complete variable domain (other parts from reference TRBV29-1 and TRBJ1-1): SAVISQKPSRDICQRGTSLTIQCQVDSQVTMMFWYRQQPGQSLTLIATANQGSEATYESGFVIDKFPISRPNLTFSTLTVSNMSPEDSSIYLCSVDRNMLANTEAFFGQGTRLTVV.

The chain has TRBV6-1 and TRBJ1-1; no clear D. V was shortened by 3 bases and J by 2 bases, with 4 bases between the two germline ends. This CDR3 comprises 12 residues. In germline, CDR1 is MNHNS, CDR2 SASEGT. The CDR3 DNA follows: TGTGCCAGCAGTGAGTATAACACTGAAGCTTTCTTT. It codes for CASSEYNTEAFF.

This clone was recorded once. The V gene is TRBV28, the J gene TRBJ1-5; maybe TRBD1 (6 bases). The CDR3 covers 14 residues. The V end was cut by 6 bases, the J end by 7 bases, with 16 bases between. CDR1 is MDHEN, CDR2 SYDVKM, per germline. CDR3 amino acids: CASRNQGTGQPQHF. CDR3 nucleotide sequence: TGTGCCAGCAGAAATCAGGGCACAGGGCAGCCCCAGCATTTT.

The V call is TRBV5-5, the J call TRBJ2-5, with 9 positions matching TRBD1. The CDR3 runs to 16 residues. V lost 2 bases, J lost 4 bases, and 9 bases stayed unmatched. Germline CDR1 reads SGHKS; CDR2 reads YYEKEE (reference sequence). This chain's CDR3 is CASSFRQGVSSETQYF. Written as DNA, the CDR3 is TGTGCCAGCAGCTTCCGACAGGGGGTGAGCTCAGAGACCCAGTACTTC.

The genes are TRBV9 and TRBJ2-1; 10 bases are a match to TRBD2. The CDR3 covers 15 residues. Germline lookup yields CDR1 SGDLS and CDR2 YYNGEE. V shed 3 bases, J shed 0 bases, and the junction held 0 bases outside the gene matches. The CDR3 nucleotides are TGTGCCAGCAGCGCTAGCGGGGGCTCCTACAATGAGCAGTTCTTC. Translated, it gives CASSASGGSYNEQFF.